These 10 T cell receptor beta chains were all obtained from the same sample, sequenced in a study of blood T cells in healthy people across ages. Together with a sample-barcoded 5' primer, a J-beta primer mix was included in a second PCR lasting roughly 7 to 11 cycles. TCRdb re-analysed the 5' RACE reads in MiXCR, keeping a single row per CDR3 protein. The data show around 690,000 distinct CDR3 sequences, 58% seen once. Material for sequencing was blood. The origin of the receptors is a man in his fifties or sixties in good health.

V is TRBV28 and J is TRBJ2-4, with 7 positions matching TRBD1. The J call may be mistaken, given a closer DNA end match to TRBJ2-5. Germline V gene data show CDR1 as MDHEN and CDR2 as SYDVKM. This CDR3 comprises 18 residues. The CDR3 reads CASSWRYQTGWVWETQYF. In DNA, the CDR3 is TGTGCCAGCAGTTGGAGATATCAGACAGGGTGGGTGTGGGAGACCCAGTACTTC.

On this clonotype: Its ends do not fully match the called genes, so a read error is possible. The chain employs TRBV3-1 and TRBJ2-7, with D possibly matching TRBD1 (6 bases). This CDR3 contains 16 residues. The V gene's germline CDR1 is LGHDT and CDR2 YNNKEL (reference sequence). The DNA for the CDR3 is TGTGCCAACAGCCCAACGACGGGACAAGGGGCCAATGAGCAGTACTTC. Amino acid sequence: CANSPTTGQGANEQYF.

The chain combines TRBV18 with TRBJ2-1; 9 positions agree with TRBD1. Trimming at V came to 4 bases and at J to 9 bases, leaving 13 bases not matched to a gene. CDR3 length equals 16 residues. Germline-derived CDR1 and CDR2 are KGHSH and LQKENI. The DNA for the CDR3 is TGTGCCAGCTCACAAATAGGGGTACAGGGGGCGAGTGAGCAGTTCTTC. Its protein product is CASSQIGVQGASEQFF.

This clonotype was found a few times. The gene calls are TRBV10-3 and TRBJ1-2, with 7 bases lining up with TRBD1. Trimming cost V 0 bases and J 4 bases; bases outside gene matches: 2. The CDR3 runs to 14 residues. Per germline, CDR1 ENHRY and CDR2 SYGVKD. CDR3 amino acids: CAISESDRVYGYTF. CDR3 coding DNA: TGTGCCATCAGTGAGTCAGACAGGGTCTATGGCTACACCTTC.

This clonotype appeared once. The genes are TRBV20-1 and TRBJ1-4; a weak D match, TRBD1 (5 bases). Germline values: CDR1 DFQATT, CDR2 SNEGSKA (reference sequence). The CDR3 runs 13 residues. V was trimmed by 5 bases and J by 7 bases, leaving 14 bases between them. CDR3 sequence (DNA): TGCAGTGCTCCCCCTACAGGTTCTGAAAAACTGTTTTTT. This encodes CSAPPTGSEKLFF.

The chain carries TRBV12-3 or TRBV12-4 and TRBJ1-6; D is perhaps TRBD1 (6 bases). Trimming removed 7 bases at V and 8 bases at J, with 12 bases between. This CDR3 contains 13 residues. CDR3 nucleotides: TGTGCCAGCACCCGGGGGCCTTATTCACCCCTCCACTTT. Translation: CASTRGPYSPLHF.

The chain links TRBV10-3 to TRBJ2-1; D is ambiguous. This CDR3 is built from 14 residues. Germline assignment: CDR1 ENHRY and CDR2 SYGVKD. V shed 0 bases and J shed 9 bases, with 12 bases lying between them. CDR3: CAISESNNWVEQFF. The CDR3 nucleotides read TGTGCCATCAGTGAGTCTAACAATTGGGTTGAGCAGTTCTTC.

This clonotype turned up a few times. The J gene is TRBJ2-5, the V gene TRBV12-3 or TRBV12-4; no definite D call. The V and J ends lost 3 bases and 3 bases respectively, with 5 bases between them. The CDR3 is 12 residues long. CDR3 loop: CASSFGKETQYF. CDR3 nucleotide sequence: TGTGCCAGCAGTTTCGGCAAAGAGACCCAGTACTTC.

This chain connects TRBV20-1 to TRBJ2-4; weak D call: TRBD2 (5 bases). TRBJ2-7 matches the DNA end more closely, so the J call is doubtful. CDR1 is DFQATT and CDR2 is SNEGSKA in the germline V gene (reference sequence). The CDR3 contains 13 residues. CDR3 sequence: CSASAREPYEQYF. CDR3 nucleotides: TGCAGTGCTAGCGCGAGGGAACCCTACGAGCAGTACTTC.

This clonotype has a handful of counts. The rearrangement joins TRBV7-9 to TRBJ2-2; unclear D gene. CDR1 is SEHNR, CDR2 FQNEAQ, per germline (reference sequence). Trimming took 6 bases from V and 4 from J, leaving 6 bases between them. The CDR3 sequence is 12 residues long. CDR3 DNA sequence: TGTGCCAGCAGGGAGAGCACCGGGGAGCTGTTTTTT. Translating it yields CASRESTGELFF. Combining the CDR3 with reference TRBV7-9 and TRBJ2-2 gives the whole variable domain DTGVSQNPRHKITKRGQNVTFRCDPISEHNRLYWYRQTLGQGPEFLTYFQNEAQLEKSRLLSDRFSAERPKGSFSTLEIQRTEQGDSAMYLCASRESTGELFFGEGSRLTVL.